The present entry profiles one T cell receptor (beta chain) with its context. The data stem from a study of technical replicates of blood from a few donors. CDR1 and CDR2 from the germline V gene are SNHLY and FYNNEI. J gave up 1 base and V 6 bases, and 4 bases lay outside the gene matches. The CDR3 consists of 14 residues. TCRdb keeps only in-frame clones here, not all; method: immunoSEQ multiplex PCR. The data hold fewer than 80,000 clones, with over 85% observed a single time. Sequencing was done on a sample of PBMCs. This chain uses TRBV2 with TRBJ2-7, with 9 bases matching TRBD1. The sequence was collected from a human donor in good health. Some clones in this sample may be carry-over from other donors' samples. The CDR3 coding sequence is TGTGCCAGCAGCCGGACAGGGGTATCCTACGAGCAGTACTTC. Translating gives CASSRTGVSYEQYF.